The 4 T cell receptor beta chains below were found in one sample sequenced in a study of blood T cell repertoires in COVID-19. Clones were sequenced by immunoSEQ multiplex PCR, and TCRdb holds only the in-frame ones, with some missing. The sample records 49,000 or so clones, over 80% being singletons. The sample consisted of peripheral blood. These receptors were taken from a man between 60 and 75 years old with active COVID-19.

V gene TRBV6-5 combines with J gene TRBJ1-2; 9 bases agree with TRBD1. This CDR3 contains 15 residues. The J segment lost 4 bases and the V segment lost 5 bases, leaving 8 bases of the junction unmatched. CDR1 is MNHEY and CDR2 is SVGAGI in the germline V gene. The CDR3 here is CASSLQGALSYGYTF. The CDR3 region has the DNA TGTGCCAGCAGTCTACAGGGGGCGCTTAGCTATGGCTACACCTTC.

The rearrangement uses TRBV3-1 (or the pseudogene TRBV3-2) and TRBJ2-7; 7 positions agree with TRBD2. The CDR3 has 14 residues. From germline, CDR1 is LGHDT and CDR2 YNNKEL (reference sequence). With 4 bases clipped from V and 0 bases from J, the junction kept 3 bases outside the gene matches. The CDR3 nucleotides read TGTGCCAGCAGCCGACTAGCCTTCTCCTACGAGCAGTACTTC. This codes for CASSRLAFSYEQYF.

V gene TRBV2 combines with J gene TRBJ2-3; 13 nucleotides match TRBD2. With V trimmed by 3 bases and J by 6 bases, 12 bases remained unmatched. The germline V gene has CDR1 SNHLY and CDR2 FYNNEI. The CDR3 covers 18 residues. CDR3 coding DNA: TGTGCCAGCAGTGACTTGGAACTAGCGGGGGGGCCGGTCGATACGCAGTATTTT. This sequence encodes CASSDLELAGGPVDTQYF.

The chain joins TRBV5-4 to TRBJ1-1; possible D gene TRBD1, 5 bases. Deletions cut 4 bases from V and 3 bases from J, with 13 bases between. CDR1 SGHNT and CDR2 YYREEE come from the germline V gene (reference sequence). The CDR3 is 14 residues long. CDR3 protein: CASSRYSTDTEAFF. The CDR3 DNA follows: TGTGCCAGCAGCCGTTACTCGACAGACACTGAAGCTTTCTTT.